This record concerns one T cell receptor beta chain sequence. The method was immunoSEQ multiplex PCR; TCRdb's version includes in-frame clones alone and lacks a portion of them. The sample consists of 99,000 or so clones, approximately 94% of them appearing once. V trimming: 3 bases; J trimming: 5 bases; junction bases outside the gene matches: 5. CDR1 and CDR2 (germline): LGHNA, YSLEER. This CDR3 comprises 16 residues. The sample belongs to a study of OX40 agonist ivuxolimab in advanced cancers. At the level of the study: Hepatocellular carcinoma, melanoma, renal cell or head and neck cancer was diagnosed in the dose-escalation patients.

Here the sequenced sample was CD4+ or CD8+ T cells sorted from blood, taken in a trial of the OX40 agonist ivuxolimab. This TCR derives from an adult with an advanced solid tumor such as melanoma, head and neck, liver or kidney cancer. V usage is TRBV4-3 and J usage is TRBJ2-2; TRBD2 agrees at 11 bases. CDR3 nucleotide sequence: TGCGCCAGCAGCCAGGGGACTAGCGGAGTTACCGGGGAGCTGTTTTTT. This gives the protein CASSQGTSGVTGELFF.